Listed here are 19 T cell receptor beta chains from one sample, sequenced in a study of blood T cell repertoires in COVID-19 (TCRdb year 2020). The library was produced with the immunoSEQ multiplex PCR assay. TCRdb mirrors the immuneACCESS table, restricted to in-frame sequences. Some clones are absent from its copies; in checked studies, under half trace to an unresolved V gene, and the reason for the others is unknown. The sample table shows some 250,000 clones, and 70% to 90% are seen once. The ten most abundant clones make up approximately 6.8% of the sample. Sequencing used peripheral blood. These receptors were obtained from a woman aged 70-85 years with active or convalescent COVID-19.

The genes are TRBV7-6 and TRBJ1-5, with D unresolved. Trimming stripped 1 base from V and 0 bases from J, with 10 bases between. The CDR3 is made up of 16 amino acids. Germline assignment: CDR1 SGHVS and CDR2 FNYEAQ. The CDR3 sequence is CASSLGVPFSNQPQHF. DNA of the CDR3: TGTGCCAGCAGCTTAGGCGTACCGTTTAGCAATCAGCCCCAGCATTTT.

The CDR3 sequence is CASKIEDRAYEQYF. The CDR3 coding sequence is TGTGCCAGTAAAATAGAGGACAGGGCCTACGAGCAGTACTTC. V usage is TRBV19 and J usage is TRBJ2-7; 8 nucleotides line up with TRBD1. Germline CDR1 is LNHDA and CDR2 is SQIVND (reference sequence). V was pared by 7 bases and J by 2 bases, with 7 bases of the junction left unmatched. The CDR3 covers 14 residues.

V usage is TRBV7-6 and J usage is TRBJ2-7; the D gene is possibly TRBD1 (6 bases). The CDR3 totals 15 residues. V was shortened by 2 bases and J by 5 bases, with 16 bases between the two germline ends. Per germline, CDR1 SGHVS and CDR2 FNYEAQ. This CDR3 is CASSLFPTGTHEQYF. The CDR3 DNA follows: TGTGCCAGCAGCTTATTCCCGACAGGTACACACGAGCAGTACTTC.

The table lists this clone with a count of one. The chain carries TRBV11-2 and TRBJ2-7; 11 bases match TRBD2. Germline CDR1 is SGHAT and CDR2 is FQNNGV. This CDR3 has 16 amino acids. J was trimmed by 7 bases and V by 1 base; bases with no gene match: 9. The CDR3 region has the DNA TGTGCCAGCAGCTTAGTGATAGCGGGGGGGCCGTCAGAGCAGTACTTC. Translated, it gives CASSLVIAGGPSEQYF. The complete variable domain, with remaining parts taken from reference TRBV11-2 and TRBJ2-7, reads EAGVAQSPRYKIIEKRQSVAFWCNPISGHATLYWYQQILGQGPKLLIQFQNNGVVDDSQLPKDRFSAERLKGVDSTLKIQPAKLEDSAVYLCASSLVIAGGPSEQYFGPGTRLTVT.

The genes are TRBV6-5 and TRBJ2-1, with unresolved D. The germline V and J ends were trimmed by 5 bases and 7 bases, with 6 bases remaining between them. The CDR3 spans 11 residues. Germline CDR1 reads MNHEY; CDR2 reads SVGAGI. The DNA of the CDR3 is TGTGCCAGCAGTAAAACTAATGAGCAGTTCTTC. It specifies CASSKTNEQFF.

Concerning this clone itself: A read error may account for a junction end that differs from germline. CDR3 sequence reads: CASSQADINKPQHF. CDR3 sequence (DNA): TGCGCCAGCAGCCAAGCCGACATCAATAAGCCCCAGCATTTT. J is TRBJ1-5 and V is TRBV4-1; D gene uncertain. The CDR3 runs 14 residues. Germline values: CDR1 MGHRA, CDR2 YSYEKL.

The V call is TRBV7-2, the J call TRBJ2-7, with D maybe TRBD1 (6 bases). The CDR3 is 14 residues long. Between the trimmed V and J ends, which lost 2 bases and 2 bases, there was a span of 10 bases. Germline V gene sequence: CDR1 SGHTA, CDR2 FQGNSA. CDR3 region: CASSLYAGAYEQYF. The CDR3 DNA is TGTGCCAGCAGCTTATACGCAGGGGCCTACGAGCAGTACTTC.

This rearrangement joins TRBV9 to TRBJ1-6; D remains ambiguous. This CDR3 is built from 12 residues. V gave up 0 bases and J gave up 8 bases, with 3 bases separating them. Germline CDR1 reads SGDLS; CDR2 reads YYNGEE. The chain's CDR3 is CASSVGDSPLHF. In nucleotides, the CDR3 is TGTGCCAGCAGCGTAGGCGATTCACCCCTCCACTTT.

This clone was seen a handful of times. The chain recombines TRBV11-2 with TRBJ2-7; perhaps TRBD1 as D (6 bases). Trimming left V 5 bases short and J 0 bases short, with 11 bases between. From germline, CDR1 is SGHAT and CDR2 FQNNGV. The CDR3 contains 14 residues. In DNA, the CDR3 is TGTGCCAGCAGCGAAACGACAGGCTCCTACGAGCAGTACTTC. Protein sequence: CASSETTGSYEQYF.

The V and J genes are TRBV6-4 and TRBJ2-5; 7 bases match TRBD1. This CDR3 has 15 residues. J was trimmed by 0 bases and V by 4 bases; bases with no gene match: 5. Germline CDR1 is MRHNA and CDR2 is SNTAGT. CDR3 residues: CASSVDRVHQETQYF. For the CDR3, the DNA is TGTGCCAGCAGTGTCGACAGGGTACACCAAGAGACCCAGTACTTC.

V is TRBV27 and J is TRBJ1-6; D remains ambiguous. The germline CDR1 and CDR2 sequences are MNHEY and SMNVEV (reference sequence). This CDR3 spans 18 amino acids. Trimming removed 4 bases from V and 0 bases from J, with 16 bases in between. CDR3 protein: CASSSGGMESSYNSPLHF. The CDR3 coding sequence is TGTGCCAGCAGTTCAGGCGGGATGGAAAGCTCCTATAATTCACCCCTCCACTTT.

This clone was seen a single time. The chain employs TRBV6-5 and TRBJ1-2; D perhaps matches TRBD1 (6 bases). The CDR3 consists of 13 residues. The germline CDR1 and CDR2 sequences are MNHEY and SVGAGI. V gave up 7 bases and J gave up 7 bases, with 16 bases separating them. CDR3 coding DNA: TGTGCCAGCAAACAAGGGGGGGCTATTGGCTACACCTTC. Translation: CASKQGGAIGYTF.

The V and J genes are TRBV7-2 and TRBJ2-1, with 8 bases identical to TRBD2. CDR1 is SGHTA, CDR2 FQGNSA, per germline. The CDR3 is 15 amino acids. V gave up 4 bases and J gave up 8 bases; unmatched junction bases: 10. CDR3 in DNA: TGTGCCAGCAGCTCGTCCGGGACTAGGGTCTATGAGCAGTTCTTC. Its protein product is CASSSSGTRVYEQFF. Based on the CDR3 plus reference TRBV7-2 and TRBJ2-1, the full variable domain is GAGVSQSPSNKVTEKGKDVELRCDPISGHTALYWYRQSLGQGLEFLIYFQGNSAPDKSGLPSDRFSAERTGGSVSTLTIQRTQQEDSAVYLCASSSSGTRVYEQFFGPGTRLTVL.

The chain combines TRBV6-5 with TRBJ2-2, with TRBD1 as a possible D gene (5 bases). Germline values: CDR1 MNHEY, CDR2 SVGAGI. Trimming removed 8 bases from V and 6 bases from J, with 7 bases in between. The CDR3 has 11 amino acids. CDR3 in amino acids: CASRRAGELFF. For the CDR3, the DNA is TGTGCCAGCCGCAGGGCCGGGGAGCTGTTTTTT.

The chain employs TRBV7-2 and TRBJ1-5; D gene unclear. CDR1 SGHTA and CDR2 FQGNSA come from the germline V gene. This CDR3 has 14 residues. V was cut by 3 bases and J by 2 bases, with 8 bases left in between. The CDR3 DNA sequence: TGTGCCAGCAGCTTGATATTAGGCAATCAGCCCCAGCATTTT. This translates into CASSLILGNQPQHF.

The chain has TRBV5-1 and TRBJ1-1; D is possibly TRBD1 (5 bases). Between the trimmed V and J ends, which lost 1 base and 9 bases, there was a span of 10 bases. Germline V gene lookup returns CDR1 SGHRS and CDR2 YFSETQ. This CDR3 region has 12 residues. Here the CDR3 DNA reads TGCGCCAGCAGCTTGATGGGGGGAAAAGCTTTCTTT. Its protein is CASSLMGGKAFF.

The V call is TRBV6-6, the J call TRBJ2-1; 7 bases align to TRBD2. Germline assignment: CDR1 MNHNY and CDR2 SVGAGI (reference sequence). Unmatched junction bases numbered 8, after V lost 2 bases and J lost 7 bases. The CDR3 spans 15 residues. The CDR3 here is CASSYGGGGGNEQFF. CDR3 coding DNA: TGTGCCAGCAGTTACGGGGGTGGGGGAGGGAATGAGCAGTTCTTC.

The chain recombines TRBV29-1 with TRBJ2-5; TRBD2 matches at 11 bases. The CDR3 consists of 14 residues. V shed 8 bases, J shed 5 bases, and the junction held 10 bases outside the gene matches. The germline V gene has CDR1 SQVTM and CDR2 ANQGSEA. The CDR3 here is CSSRKTSGEETQYF. The CDR3 DNA follows: TGCAGCTCTAGGAAGACTAGCGGGGAGGAGACCCAGTACTTC.

This clone is a singleton in its sample. The V call is TRBV2, the J call TRBJ2-3; D possibly corresponds to TRBD2 (6 bases). The germline CDR1 and CDR2 sequences are SNHLY and FYNNEI. The CDR3 extends over 15 amino acids. V was shortened by 1 base and J by 3 bases, with 11 bases between the two germline ends. DNA of the CDR3: TGTGCCAGCAGTGAAGAGGGGAGGAGTACAGATACGCAGTATTTT. Encoded protein: CASSEEGRSTDTQYF.